The source of this T cell receptor beta chain is a study of PD-L1 blockade in urothelial cancer. On the study more broadly: When patients started atezolizumab at some point between 2013 and 2014, it was given at 1,200 mg intravenously every 3 weeks. About 90% of the roughly 30 patients were men who had bladder-origin urothelial cancer.

Time point denoted: pretreatment peripheral blood. Locally advanced or metastatic urothelial carcinoma was diagnosed in the patients. Assay: immunoSEQ multiplex PCR; the TCRdb copy retains only in-frame clones and omits some. The sample records tens of thousands of clones, approximately 80% being singletons. This CDR3 has 15 residues. V gave up 6 bases and J gave up 0 bases, with 12 bases separating them. Germline loops: CDR1 SNHLY, CDR2 FYNNEI. The sequence came from a man between 65 and 85 years old with urothelial cancer. V and J are TRBV2 and TRBJ1-3; D not certain. The source material was PBMCs, sampled around atezolizumab (anti-PD-L1) treatment. CDR3 in amino acids: CASRLDTSSGNTIYF. CDR3 coding DNA: TGTGCCAGCAGACTGGATACTAGCTCTGGAAACACCATATATTTT.